This is a list of T cell receptor beta chains from one sample in a study of early T cells in non-severe SARS-CoV-2 infection. TCRdb processed the 5' RACE reads anew with MiXCR; each CDR3 protein has one entry. The sample lists roughly 53,000 distinct CDR3 sequences; about 10% were seen once. The sequencing input was whole blood. Receptor source: an adult who was a healthcare worker with PCR-confirmed SARS-CoV-2 infection or an uninfected control (not recorded which). Each CDR3 is given with its conserved first and last residue. Each record gives: CDR3 protein, CDR3 DNA, D gene, clone size, J gene, V gene. D genes are given only for firm matches. Clone size is shown for a subset of rows, as once, few, many or a class of expanded clone.

CDR3: CASKYSGGPGELFF; DNA: TGTGCCAGCAAATACAGCGGAGGTCCCGGGGAGCTGTTTTTT; D: .; size: many; J: TRBJ2-2; V: TRBV2
CDR3: CASGHGGPEAFF; DNA: TGTGCTAGTGGCCACGGGGGCCCTGAAGCTTTCTTT; D: .; size: .; J: TRBJ1-1; V: TRBV12-5
CDR3: CASSSQGRWVHNSPLHF; DNA: TGTGCCAGCAGCTCCCAGGGGCGGTGGGTACATAATTCACCCCTCCACTTT; D: .; size: .; J: TRBJ1-6; V: TRBV7-9
CDR3: CASSPRAQETQYF; DNA: TGTGCCAGCTCACCAAGGGCCCAAGAGACCCAGTACTTC; D: .; size: many; J: TRBJ2-5; V: TRBV18
CDR3: CSASQGAIKMFF; DNA: TGCAGTGCTAGTCAGGGGGCAATCAAAATGTTTTTT; D: TRBD1; size: many; J: TRBJ1-4; V: TRBV20-1
CDR3: CASSFTSGMNTGELFF; DNA: TGTGCCAGCAGTTTCACTAGCGGTATGAACACCGGGGAGCTGTTTTTT; D: TRBD2; size: few; J: TRBJ2-2; V: TRBV7-3
CDR3: CASSQQGAGYGYTF; DNA: TGCGCCAGCAGCCAACAGGGGGCAGGCTATGGCTACACCTTC; D: TRBD1; size: many; J: TRBJ1-2; V: TRBV5-1
CDR3: CASSYYGQGATKNIQYF; DNA: TGTGCCAGCAGTTACTACGGACAGGGGGCGACCAAAAACATTCAGTACTTC; D: TRBD1; size: .; J: TRBJ2-4; V: TRBV6-6
CDR3: CASSPLFDTQYF; DNA: TGTGCCAGCAGCCCCTTGTTCGATACGCAGTATTTT; D: .; size: many; J: TRBJ2-3; V: TRBV7-9
CDR3: CASSSHRTGTDTQYF; DNA: TGTGCCAGCAGCTCCCATCGGACAGGCACAGATACGCAGTATTTT; D: .; size: .; J: TRBJ2-3; V: TRBV7-8
CDR3: CASSLDPHGDRLYNEQFF; DNA: TGTGCCAGCAGCTTAGATCCTCATGGGGACAGACTATACAATGAGCAGTTCTTC; D: TRBD1; size: many; J: TRBJ2-1; V: TRBV11-2
CDR3: CASSPGQGGARVYGYTF; DNA: TGCGCCAGCAGCCCCGGCCAAGGGGGGGCGCGGGTCTATGGCTACACCTTC; D: .; size: .; J: TRBJ1-2; V: TRBV4-1
CDR3: CASSLAVEQYF; DNA: TGTGCCAGCAGTTTAGCCGTCGAGCAGTACTTC; D: .; size: .; J: TRBJ2-7; V: TRBV12-3/TRBV12-4
CDR3: CASSTATASDTQYF; DNA: TGTGCCAGTAGTACCGCCACGGCATCAGATACGCAGTATTTT; D: .; size: many; J: TRBJ2-3; V: TRBV19
CDR3: CASSDSGIENSPLHF; DNA: TGTGCCAGCAGTGATTCGGGCATCGAGAATTCACCCCTCCACTTT; D: .; size: .; J: TRBJ1-6; V: TRBV2
CDR3: CASSQDAGTEAFF; DNA: TGTGCCAGCAGCCAAGACGCGGGCACTGAAGCTTTCTTT; D: .; size: many; J: TRBJ1-1; V: TRBV3-1
CDR3: CAISMDRAADTQYF; DNA: TGTGCCATCAGTATGGACAGGGCAGCAGATACGCAGTATTTT; D: TRBD1; size: few; J: TRBJ2-3; V: TRBV10-3
CDR3: CASSLGDSSYNEQFF; DNA: TGTGCCAGCAGCTTGGGGGACAGCTCCTACAATGAGCAGTTCTTC; D: TRBD1; size: many; J: TRBJ2-1; V: TRBV5-4
CDR3: CASSLDPTSYEQYF; DNA: TGCGCCAGCAGCCTGGACCCAACTAGCTACGAGCAGTACTTC; D: .; size: few; J: TRBJ2-7; V: TRBV5-1
CDR3: CASSQGLLSGELFF; DNA: TGTGCCAGCAGCCAGGGACTTCTATCCGGGGAGCTGTTTTTT; D: .; size: .; J: TRBJ2-2; V: TRBV7-2
CDR3: CSAPGTYNEQFF; DNA: TGCAGTGCTCCCGGGACCTACAATGAGCAGTTCTTC; D: .; size: many; J: TRBJ2-1; V: TRBV20-1
CDR3: CSVGSRYTDTQYF; DNA: TGCAGCGTTGGCTCTAGATACACAGATACGCAGTATTTT; D: .; size: .; J: TRBJ2-3; V: TRBV29-1
CDR3: CASSPRTSNTEAFF; DNA: TGTGCCAGCAGCCCTCGGACATCCAACACTGAAGCTTTCTTT; D: .; size: many; J: TRBJ1-1; V: TRBV12-3/TRBV12-4
CDR3: CSAGEGRVNQPQHF; DNA: TGCAGTGCTGGCGAGGGACGGGTTAATCAGCCCCAGCATTTT; D: .; size: .; J: TRBJ1-5; V: TRBV20-1
CDR3: CASSPLEGEQFF; DNA: TGTGCCAGCAGCCCGTTGGAAGGTGAGCAGTTCTTC; D: .; size: .; J: TRBJ2-1; V: TRBV5-4
CDR3: CASSQGQISYNEQFF; DNA: TGCGCCAGCAGCCAAGGACAGATCTCCTACAATGAGCAGTTCTTC; D: .; size: .; J: TRBJ2-1; V: TRBV4-1
CDR3: CASSVGGQGLLNEQFF; DNA: TGTGCCAGCAGCGTAGGTGGACAGGGGCTTTTGAATGAGCAGTTCTTC; D: TRBD1; size: many; J: TRBJ2-1; V: TRBV9
CDR3: CASTPLGEQSHTQYF; DNA: TGTGCCAGCACTCCACTCGGGGAACAAAGCCATACGCAGTATTTT; D: .; size: .; J: TRBJ2-3; V: TRBV6-2/TRBV6-3
CDR3: CSVLRGQNEQYF; DNA: TGCAGCGTTCTCAGGGGGCAGAACGAGCAGTACTTC; D: TRBD1; size: .; J: TRBJ2-7; V: TRBV29-1
CDR3: CASSLSAGTYNEQFF; DNA: TGCGCCAGCAGCTTGTCGGCAGGCACCTACAATGAGCAGTTCTTC; D: .; size: .; J: TRBJ2-1; V: TRBV5-1
CDR3: CASSIGGAGQPQHF; DNA: TGTGCCAGTAGTATCGGAGGGGCTGGGCAGCCCCAGCATTTT; D: .; size: .; J: TRBJ1-5; V: TRBV19
CDR3: CASSSRQGRRNEQFF; DNA: TGTGCCAGCAGCTCCAGACAGGGGAGAAGAAATGAGCAGTTCTTC; D: TRBD1; size: many; J: TRBJ2-1; V: TRBV7-2
CDR3: CASSEGPGRDAQYF; DNA: TGTGCCAGTAGTGAAGGTCCGGGTCGAGATGCGCAGTATTTT; D: .; size: .; J: TRBJ2-3; V: TRBV19
CDR3: CASSYGPKGQEKLFF; DNA: TGTGCCAGCAGTTACGGACCAAAAGGACAGGAAAAACTGTTTTTT; D: .; size: many; J: TRBJ1-4; V: TRBV5-4
CDR3: CASSRQGSSAFF; DNA: TGTGCCAGCTCACGACAGGGAAGTTCAGCTTTCTTT; D: TRBD1; size: .; J: TRBJ1-1; V: TRBV18
CDR3: CSARTRVDEQFF; DNA: TGCAGTGCTAGGACTAGAGTCGATGAGCAGTTCTTC; D: .; size: many; J: TRBJ2-1; V: TRBV20-1
CDR3: CASSRTGERRQPQHF; DNA: TGTGCCAGCAGTCGGACAGGGGAGAGGCGGCAGCCCCAGCATTTT; D: TRBD1; size: few; J: TRBJ1-5; V: TRBV7-8
CDR3: CASSLAPDQETQYF; DNA: TGTGCCAGCAGCTTAGCTCCCGACCAAGAGACCCAGTACTTC; D: .; size: many; J: TRBJ2-5; V: TRBV7-9
CDR3: CASSLLGRRTEAFF; DNA: TGCGCCAGCAGCTTATTGGGACGTCGGACTGAAGCTTTCTTT; D: .; size: .; J: TRBJ1-1; V: TRBV5-1
CDR3: CASSYLSGDQPQHF; DNA: TGTGCCAGCAGTTACCTGTCCGGGGATCAGCCCCAGCATTTT; D: .; size: few; J: TRBJ1-5; V: TRBV6-6
CDR3: CASRRVTSYNEQFF; DNA: TGTGCCAGCAGGAGGGTTACTTCCTACAATGAGCAGTTCTTC; D: .; size: .; J: TRBJ2-1; V: TRBV6-2/TRBV6-3
CDR3: CSARQGLNSEKLFF; DNA: TGCAGTGCTAGACAGGGGCTTAATAGCGAAAAACTGTTTTTT; D: .; size: few; J: TRBJ1-4; V: TRBV20-1
CDR3: CASSQERGSPLHF; DNA: TGCGCCAGCAGCCAAGAAAGGGGCTCACCCCTCCACTTT; D: .; size: few; J: TRBJ1-6; V: TRBV4-1
CDR3: CASSERAGTAYEQYF; DNA: TGTGCCAGCAGCGAGAGGGCGGGCACTGCCTACGAGCAGTACTTC; D: .; size: .; J: TRBJ2-7; V: TRBV11-1
CDR3: CASSLERATDTQYF; DNA: TGCGCCAGCAGCTTGGAGCGGGCCACAGATACGCAGTATTTT; D: .; size: few; J: TRBJ2-3; V: TRBV5-1
CDR3: CASSPSPTWDEQYF; DNA: TGTGCCAGCAGCCCCTCCCCCACGTGGGACGAGCAGTACTTC; D: .; size: few; J: TRBJ2-7; V: TRBV9
CDR3: CASSFVGLAGEVGEQYF; DNA: TGTGCCAGCAGTTTTGTCGGACTAGCGGGAGAAGTTGGGGAGCAGTACTTC; D: TRBD2; size: few; J: TRBJ2-7; V: TRBV28
CDR3: CASSSGTRYTQYF; DNA: TGTGCCAGCAGCTCCGGGACTAGGTATACGCAGTATTTT; D: TRBD2; size: .; J: TRBJ2-3; V: TRBV7-2
CDR3: CASSTRTSEDYEQYF; DNA: TGCGCCAGCAGCACACGGACTAGCGAGGACTACGAGCAGTACTTC; D: TRBD2; size: .; J: TRBJ2-7; V: TRBV4-1
CDR3: CAWTRSYGYTF; DNA: TGTGCCTGGACGCGGAGTTATGGCTACACCTTC; D: .; size: many; J: TRBJ1-2; V: TRBV30
CDR3: CAWSVGGSYNEQFF; DNA: TGTGCCTGGAGTGTAGGGGGCTCCTACAATGAGCAGTTCTTC; D: .; size: many; J: TRBJ2-1; V: TRBV30
CDR3: CASSPPRTSLVKVETQYF; DNA: TGTGCCAGCAGCCCCCCCAGGACTAGCCTCGTTAAAGTTGAGACCCAGTACTTC; D: TRBD2; size: many; J: TRBJ2-5; V: TRBV7-9
CDR3: CASSARTVNNEQFF; DNA: TGTGCCAGCAGCGCAAGGACGGTTAACAATGAGCAGTTCTTC; D: .; size: .; J: TRBJ2-1; V: TRBV9
CDR3: CASSQYSGSVTDTQYF; DNA: TGTGCCAGCAGCCAATACAGCGGGAGTGTGACAGATACGCAGTATTTT; D: TRBD2; size: many; J: TRBJ2-3; V: TRBV3-1